This passage covers 5 T cell receptor beta chains from one sample sequenced in a study of beta chain features in type 1 diabetes. The whole isolated RNA underwent reverse transcription, so sequencing captured expressed TCRB transcripts. Only in-frame clones appear in the TCRdb table, and some are missing; sequencing was by immunoSEQ multiplex PCR. The table shows some 500,000 clones, with approximately 10% occurring only once. Sequenced sample: naive CD4+ T cells from blood. These receptor sequences come from a woman aged 18-29 years in good health.

The table lists this clone with a few counts. The CDR3 spells CASSRKGGEPYEQYF. CDR3 DNA sequence: TGTGCCAGCAGTCGAAAGGGAGGGGAACCCTACGAGCAGTACTTC. J is TRBJ2-7 and V is TRBV11-2, with TRBD2 identical over 7 bases. Germline V lookup: CDR1 SGHAT, CDR2 FQNNGV. The CDR3 has 15 amino acids. With V trimmed by 6 bases and J by 2 bases, 10 bases remained unmatched.

Here the CDR3 DNA reads TGTGCCAGCAGGGTGGCCCAGCCCGGGGAGCTGTTTTTT. Translating gives CASRVAQPGELFF. The rearrangement links TRBV6-6 to TRBJ2-2; no reliable D call. The ends were cut back, 6 bases at V and 6 bases at J, with 11 bases in the middle. This CDR3 is 13 amino acids long. The V gene's germline CDR1 is MNHNY and CDR2 SVGAGI (reference sequence).

This clone was observed a handful of times. This chain connects TRBV5-1 to TRBJ2-4; tentative D call: TRBD1 (6 bases). The CDR3 has 15 amino acids. The germline V gene has CDR1 SGHRS and CDR2 YFSETQ. Trimming stripped 0 bases from V and 7 bases from J, with 14 bases between. The CDR3 DNA sequence: TGCGCCAGCAGCTTGGTCACAGGGTTGTTGAACATTCAGTACTTC. It is translated as CASSLVTGLLNIQYF.

The V and J genes are TRBV5-4 and TRBJ2-5, with TRBD1 matching over 7 bases. CDR1 is SGHNT, CDR2 YYREEE, per germline (reference sequence). The V segment lost 4 bases and the J segment 2 bases; nucleotides outside the gene matches: 8. CDR3 size: 15 residues. The chain's CDR3 is CASSPADRSQETQYF. CDR3 bases: TGTGCCAGCAGCCCCGCGGACAGGAGTCAAGAGACCCAGTACTTC.

The chain couples TRBV6-1 to TRBJ2-5; no clear D gene. Trimming stripped 5 bases from V and 2 bases from J, with 12 bases between. Germline V gene sequence: CDR1 MNHNS, CDR2 SASEGT. CDR3 size: 14 residues. The CDR3 DNA sequence: TGTGCCAGCAGTCCAGGAAGAGTTCAAGAGACCCAGTACTTC. Its translation: CASSPGRVQETQYF.